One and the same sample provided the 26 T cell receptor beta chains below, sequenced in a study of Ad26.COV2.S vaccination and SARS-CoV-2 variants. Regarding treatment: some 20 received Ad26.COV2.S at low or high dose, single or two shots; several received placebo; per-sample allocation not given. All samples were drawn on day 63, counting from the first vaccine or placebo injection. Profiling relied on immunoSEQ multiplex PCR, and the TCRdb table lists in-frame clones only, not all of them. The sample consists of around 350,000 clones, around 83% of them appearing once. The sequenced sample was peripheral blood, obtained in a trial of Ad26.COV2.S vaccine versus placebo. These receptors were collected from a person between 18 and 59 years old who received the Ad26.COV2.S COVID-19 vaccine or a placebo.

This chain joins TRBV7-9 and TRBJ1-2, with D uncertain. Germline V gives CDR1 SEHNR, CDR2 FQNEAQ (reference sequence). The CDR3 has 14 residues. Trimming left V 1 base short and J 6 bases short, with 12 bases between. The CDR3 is CASSLGTHTNGYTF. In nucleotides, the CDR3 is TGTGCCAGCAGCTTAGGCACCCACACCAATGGCTACACCTTC.

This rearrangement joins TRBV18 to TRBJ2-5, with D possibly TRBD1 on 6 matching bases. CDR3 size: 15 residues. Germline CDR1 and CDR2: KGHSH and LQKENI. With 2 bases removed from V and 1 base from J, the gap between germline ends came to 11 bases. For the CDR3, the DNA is TGTGCCAGCTCACCATACAGGGCGGCCCAAGAGACCCAGTACTTC. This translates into CASSPYRAAQETQYF. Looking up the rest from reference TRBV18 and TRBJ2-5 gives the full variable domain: NAGVMQNPRHLVRRRGQEARLRCSPMKGHSHVYWYRQLPEEGLKFMVYLQKENIIDESGMPKERFSAEFPKEGPSILRIQQVVRGDSAAYFCASSPYRAAQETQYFGPGTRLLVL.

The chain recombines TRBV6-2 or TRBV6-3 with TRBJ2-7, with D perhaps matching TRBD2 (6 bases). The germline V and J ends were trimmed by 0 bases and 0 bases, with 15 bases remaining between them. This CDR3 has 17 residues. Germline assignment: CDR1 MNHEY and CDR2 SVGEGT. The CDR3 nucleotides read TGTGCCAGCAGTTACTCTGTGCGGGGCCGTATCTCCTACGAGCAGTACTTC. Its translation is CASSYSVRGRISYEQYF.

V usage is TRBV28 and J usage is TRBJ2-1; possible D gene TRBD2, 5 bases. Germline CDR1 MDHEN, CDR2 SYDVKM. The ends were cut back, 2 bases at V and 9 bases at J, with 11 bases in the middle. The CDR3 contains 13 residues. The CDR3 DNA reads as TGTGCCAGCAGTTTAGCCAGGCGGGTTGAGCAGTTCTTC. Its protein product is CASSLARRVEQFF.

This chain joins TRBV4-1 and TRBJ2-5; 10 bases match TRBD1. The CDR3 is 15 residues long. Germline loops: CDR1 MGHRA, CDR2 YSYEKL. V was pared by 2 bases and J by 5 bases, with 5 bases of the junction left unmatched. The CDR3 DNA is TGCGCCAGCAGCCAACAGGACAGGGGGGAGGAGACCCAGTACTTC. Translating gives CASSQQDRGEETQYF.

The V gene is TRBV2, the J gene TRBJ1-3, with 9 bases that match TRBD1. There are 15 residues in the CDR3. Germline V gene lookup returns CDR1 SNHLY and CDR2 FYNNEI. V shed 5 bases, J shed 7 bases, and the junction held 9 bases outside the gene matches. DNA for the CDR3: TGTGCCAGCAGTTCCGGACAGGGGATATGGAACACCATATATTTT. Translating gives CASSSGQGIWNTIYF.

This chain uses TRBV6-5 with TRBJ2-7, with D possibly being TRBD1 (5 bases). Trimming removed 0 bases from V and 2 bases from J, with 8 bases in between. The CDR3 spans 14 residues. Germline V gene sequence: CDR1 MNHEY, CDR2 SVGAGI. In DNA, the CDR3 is TGTGCCAGCAGTTACTCGGGGCACCCCTACGAGCAGTACTTC. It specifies CASSYSGHPYEQYF.

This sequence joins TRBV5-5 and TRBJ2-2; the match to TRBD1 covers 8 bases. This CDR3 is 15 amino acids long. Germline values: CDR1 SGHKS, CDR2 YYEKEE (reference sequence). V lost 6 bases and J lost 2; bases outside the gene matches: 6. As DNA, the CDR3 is TGTGCCAGCAAAAACAGGGGGTCAAACACCGGGGAGCTGTTTTTT. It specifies CASKNRGSNTGELFF.

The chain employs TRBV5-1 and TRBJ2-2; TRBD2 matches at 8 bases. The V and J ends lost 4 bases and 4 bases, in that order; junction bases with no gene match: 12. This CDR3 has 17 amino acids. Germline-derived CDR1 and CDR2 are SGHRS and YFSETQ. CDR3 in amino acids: CASSPGRSGGSTGELFF. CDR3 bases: TGCGCCAGCAGCCCCGGTCGCAGCGGGGGATCCACCGGGGAGCTGTTTTTT.

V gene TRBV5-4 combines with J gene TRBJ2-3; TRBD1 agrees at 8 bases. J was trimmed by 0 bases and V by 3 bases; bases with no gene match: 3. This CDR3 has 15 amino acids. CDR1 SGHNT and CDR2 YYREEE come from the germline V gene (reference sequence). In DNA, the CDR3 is TGTGCCAGCAGCTCAAGGACAGGGAGCACAGATACGCAGTATTTT. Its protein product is CASSSRTGSTDTQYF.

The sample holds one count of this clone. The CDR3: CASSPGLAEYNEQFF. CDR3 DNA sequence: TGTGCCAGCTCACCGGGACTAGCGGAGTACAATGAGCAGTTCTTC. The gene calls are TRBV18 and TRBJ2-1; 11 nucleotides line up with TRBD2. Germline trimming cut 3 bases from V and 4 bases from J; bases unmatched to any gene: 2. The CDR3 contains 15 residues. The germline gives CDR1 KGHSH, CDR2 LQKENI.

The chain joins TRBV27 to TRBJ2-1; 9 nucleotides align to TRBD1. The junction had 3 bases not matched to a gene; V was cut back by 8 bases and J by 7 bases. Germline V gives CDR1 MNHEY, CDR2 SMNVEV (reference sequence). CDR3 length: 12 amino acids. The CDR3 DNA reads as TGTGCCAGCCGGGACAGGGCGAATGAGCAGTTCTTC. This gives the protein CASRDRANEQFF.

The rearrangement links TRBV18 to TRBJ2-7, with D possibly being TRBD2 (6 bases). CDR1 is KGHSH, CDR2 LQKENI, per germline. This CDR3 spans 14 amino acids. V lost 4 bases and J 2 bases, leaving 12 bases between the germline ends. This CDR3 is CASSRSGSTYEQYF. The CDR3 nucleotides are TGTGCCAGCTCACGAAGCGGGTCCACCTACGAGCAGTACTTC.

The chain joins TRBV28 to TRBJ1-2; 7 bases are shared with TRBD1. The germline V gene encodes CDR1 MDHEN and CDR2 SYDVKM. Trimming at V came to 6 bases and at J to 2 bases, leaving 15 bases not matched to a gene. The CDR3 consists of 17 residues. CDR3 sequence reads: CASSRASRQGKNYGYTF. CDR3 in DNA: TGTGCCAGCAGCAGAGCCTCAAGACAGGGCAAAAACTATGGCTACACCTTC.

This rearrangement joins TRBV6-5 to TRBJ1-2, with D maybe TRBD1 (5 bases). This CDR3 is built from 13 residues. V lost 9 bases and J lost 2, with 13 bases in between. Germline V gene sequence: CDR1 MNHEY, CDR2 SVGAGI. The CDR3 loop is CARTQGTNYGYTF. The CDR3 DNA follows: TGTGCCAGAACTCAGGGAACCAACTATGGCTACACCTTC.

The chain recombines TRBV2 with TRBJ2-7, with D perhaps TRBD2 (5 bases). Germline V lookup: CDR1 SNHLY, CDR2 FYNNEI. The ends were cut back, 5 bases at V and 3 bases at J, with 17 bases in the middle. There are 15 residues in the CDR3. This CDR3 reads CASSPRWRTGYEQYF. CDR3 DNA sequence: TGTGCCAGCAGTCCTCGGTGGAGGACGGGCTACGAGCAGTACTTC.

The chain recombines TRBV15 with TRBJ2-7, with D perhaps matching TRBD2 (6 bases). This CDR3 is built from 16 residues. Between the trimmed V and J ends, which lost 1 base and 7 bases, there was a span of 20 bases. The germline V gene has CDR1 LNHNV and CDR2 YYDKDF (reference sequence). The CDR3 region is CATSRGQAGGRYEQYF. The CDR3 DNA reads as TGTGCCACCAGCAGAGGCCAGGCCGGGGGAAGATATGAGCAGTACTTC.

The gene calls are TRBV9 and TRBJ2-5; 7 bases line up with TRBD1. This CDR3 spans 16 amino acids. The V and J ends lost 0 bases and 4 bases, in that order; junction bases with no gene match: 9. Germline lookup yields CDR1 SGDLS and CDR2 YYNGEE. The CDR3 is CASSVARVGGAETQYF. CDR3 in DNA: TGTGCCAGCAGCGTAGCAAGGGTAGGGGGCGCAGAGACCCAGTACTTC.

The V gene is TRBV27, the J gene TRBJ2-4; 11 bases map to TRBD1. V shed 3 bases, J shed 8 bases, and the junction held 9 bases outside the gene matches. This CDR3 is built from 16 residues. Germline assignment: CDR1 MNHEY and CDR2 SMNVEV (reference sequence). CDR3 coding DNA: TGTGCCAGCAGTTTCAGAGGACAGGGGGCGATGGACATTCAGTACTTC. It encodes CASSFRGQGAMDIQYF.

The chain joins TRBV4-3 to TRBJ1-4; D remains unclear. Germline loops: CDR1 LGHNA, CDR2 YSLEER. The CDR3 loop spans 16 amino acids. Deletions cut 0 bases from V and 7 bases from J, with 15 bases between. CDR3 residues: CASSQELGRGSEKLFF. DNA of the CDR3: TGCGCCAGCAGCCAAGAACTCGGGCGGGGTTCTGAAAAACTGTTTTTT.

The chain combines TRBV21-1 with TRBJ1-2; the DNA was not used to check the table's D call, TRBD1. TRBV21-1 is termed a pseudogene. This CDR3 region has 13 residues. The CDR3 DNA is TGTGCCGAAACGCAGGGGGCTGCGTATGGCTACACCTTC. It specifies CAETQGAAYGYTF.

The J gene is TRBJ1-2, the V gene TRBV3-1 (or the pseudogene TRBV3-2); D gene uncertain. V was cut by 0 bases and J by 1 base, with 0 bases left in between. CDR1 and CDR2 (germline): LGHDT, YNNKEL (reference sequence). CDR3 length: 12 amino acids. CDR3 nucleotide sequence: TGTGCCAGCAGCCAAGATAACTATGGCTACACCTTC. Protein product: CASSQDNYGYTF.

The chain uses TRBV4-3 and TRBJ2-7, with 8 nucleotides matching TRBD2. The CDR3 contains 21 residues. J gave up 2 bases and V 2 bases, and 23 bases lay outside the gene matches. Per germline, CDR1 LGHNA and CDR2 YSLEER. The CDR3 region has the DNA TGCGCCAGCAGCCAATTTAACCTAGCGGGTGGCTTGCTCTTATCTACCTACGAGCAGTACTTC. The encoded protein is CASSQFNLAGGLLLSTYEQYF.

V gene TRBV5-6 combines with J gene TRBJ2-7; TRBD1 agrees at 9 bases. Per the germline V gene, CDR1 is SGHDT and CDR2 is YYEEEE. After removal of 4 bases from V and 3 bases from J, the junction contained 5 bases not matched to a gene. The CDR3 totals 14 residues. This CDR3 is CASSPGQGVYEQYF. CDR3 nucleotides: TGTGCCAGCAGCCCGGGACAGGGCGTCTACGAGCAGTACTTC.

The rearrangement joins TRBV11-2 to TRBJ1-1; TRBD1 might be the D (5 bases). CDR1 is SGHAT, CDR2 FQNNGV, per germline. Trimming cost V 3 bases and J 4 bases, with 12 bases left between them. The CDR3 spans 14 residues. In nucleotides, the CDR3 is TGTGCCAGCAGCTTTGATTCGGGGGGCACTGAAGCTTTCTTT. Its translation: CASSFDSGGTEAFF.

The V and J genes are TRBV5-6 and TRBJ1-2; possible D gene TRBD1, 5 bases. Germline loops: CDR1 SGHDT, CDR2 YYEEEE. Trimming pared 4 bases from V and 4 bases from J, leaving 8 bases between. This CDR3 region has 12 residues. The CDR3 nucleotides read TGTGCCAGCAGCGTCGACAGCTATGGCTACACCTTC. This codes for CASSVDSYGYTF.